One sample yielded the 27 T cell receptor beta chains listed below, sequenced in a study of CD8+ T cells in alopecia areata. RNA, once extracted, was reverse transcribed into cDNA for use as the sequencing template. TCRdb's copy holds only in-frame clones and misses some; the assay was immunoSEQ multiplex PCR. The table has around 250,000 clones, 65% to 70% seen once. Sequenced material: CD4+ T cells sorted from blood, taken at week 0. The receptors derive from a human donor with alopecia areata.

The chain recombines TRBV25-1 with TRBJ1-1; D perhaps matches TRBD1 (5 bases). Looked up from germline, CDR1 is MGHDK and CDR2 is SYGVNS. The V and J ends lost 3 bases and 2 bases respectively, with 13 bases between them. The CDR3 extends over 15 amino acids. CDR3 protein: CASSDPGRGNTEAFF. Here the CDR3 DNA reads TGTGCCAGCAGTGACCCGGGACGGGGAAACACTGAAGCTTTCTTT.

The V call is TRBV4-3, the J call TRBJ2-5; maybe TRBD2 (5 bases). Germline V lookup: CDR1 LGHNA, CDR2 YSLEER. V gave up 1 base and J gave up 3 bases, with 12 bases separating them. The CDR3 runs 15 residues. The CDR3 spells CASSQGSPGKETQYF. CDR3 bases: TGCGCCAGCAGCCAAGGGTCGCCGGGGAAAGAGACCCAGTACTTC.

The chain combines TRBV29-1 with TRBJ1-4, with TRBD1 matching over 7 bases. J lost 8 bases, V lost 5 bases, and 8 bases had no gene match. Per germline, CDR1 SQVTM and CDR2 ANQGSEA. This CDR3 contains 13 residues. CDR3 sequence (DNA): TGCAGCGTTACGGGACAGTCGGGAGAAAAACTGTTTTTT. It codes for CSVTGQSGEKLFF.

The chain uses TRBV10-3 and TRBJ1-6, with TRBD1 matching over 10 bases. This CDR3 contains 15 residues. The V gene end was trimmed by 0 bases and the J gene end by 8 bases; junction bases not matched to a gene: 1. CDR1 is ENHRY, CDR2 SYGVKD, per germline. CDR3 sequence: CAISESGTGDSPLHF. The CDR3 DNA is TGTGCCATCAGTGAGTCCGGGACAGGGGATTCACCCCTCCACTTT.

The chain is built from TRBV2 and TRBJ1-6; 12 bases line up with TRBD1. Germline V gives CDR1 SNHLY, CDR2 FYNNEI. The CDR3 length is 14 residues. The J segment lost 7 bases and the V segment lost 11 bases, leaving 6 bases of the junction unmatched. In nucleotides, the CDR3 is TGTGCCTCCCGGGACAGGGGGCGGAATTCACCCCTCCACTTT. Translated, it gives CASRDRGRNSPLHF.

The rearrangement joins TRBV25-1 to TRBJ1-6; TRBD1 might be the D (5 bases). Trimming removed 4 bases from V and 3 bases from J, with 10 bases in between. Per the germline V gene, CDR1 is MGHDK and CDR2 is SYGVNS. CDR3 size: 15 residues. In DNA, the CDR3 is TGTGCCAGCAGTGCGGGGGGGATCTATAATTCACCCCTCCACTTT. It encodes CASSAGGIYNSPLHF.

The genes are TRBV20-1 and TRBJ1-3; no reliable D call. Germline CDR1 reads DFQATT; CDR2 reads SNEGSKA (reference sequence). The CDR3 is 11 residues long. V was pared by 6 bases and J by 4 bases, with 7 bases between. The CDR3 reads CSATQGNTIYF. The CDR3 nucleotides read TGCAGTGCCACTCAGGGAAACACCATATATTTT.

The chain couples TRBV5-1 to TRBJ2-6; D is perhaps TRBD2 (5 bases). In germline, CDR1 is SGHRS, CDR2 YFSETQ. The CDR3 runs 15 residues. Trimming cost V 6 bases and J 9 bases, with 19 bases left between them. The CDR3 nucleotides are TGCGCCAGCACCGTCCAACTCGATGGAGGCAACGTCCTGACTTTC. Translated, it gives CASTVQLDGGNVLTF.

The CDR3 sequence: CASSLAPTGLGEQFF. Here the CDR3 DNA reads TGTGCCAGCAGCTTGGCACCCACTGGGCTCGGTGAGCAGTTCTTC. V is TRBV5-6 and J is TRBJ2-1; D is unresolved. Germline CDR1 is SGHDT and CDR2 is YYEEEE. The CDR3 runs 15 residues. V was clipped by 0 bases and J by 9 bases, with 16 bases between them.

The gene calls are TRBV7-2 and TRBJ2-7; tentatively, D is TRBD1 (5 bases). Germline assignment: CDR1 SGHTA and CDR2 FQGNSA. V dropped 5 bases and J dropped 1 base, with 12 bases sitting between them. CDR3 length: 14 residues. CDR3 in DNA: TGTGCCAGCAGCGGAGCAGGGTTTTCCTACGAGCAGTACTTC. Its translation is CASSGAGFSYEQYF.

Here the CDR3 DNA reads TGTGCCAGCACCCCCAAGGGGCAGGGGGACTATGGCTACACCTTC. This sequence encodes CASTPKGQGDYGYTF. This rearrangement joins TRBV9 to TRBJ1-2; 7 bases align to TRBD1. In germline, CDR1 is SGDLS, CDR2 YYNGEE. The length of the CDR3 is 15 residues. J was trimmed by 3 bases and V by 6 bases; bases with no gene match: 11.

The chain recombines TRBV2 with TRBJ2-2, with 7 bases identical to TRBD2. Trimming at V came to 9 bases and at J to 3 bases, leaving 4 bases not matched to a gene. In germline, CDR1 is SNHLY, CDR2 FYNNEI. This CDR3 has 13 amino acids. This chain's CDR3 is CARGTTHTGELFF. CDR3 DNA sequence: TGTGCCAGAGGGACTACGCACACCGGGGAGCTGTTTTTT.

This sequence joins TRBV5-1 and TRBJ2-7, with D perhaps matching TRBD1 (6 bases). CDR3 size: 14 residues. Germline CDR1 reads SGHRS; CDR2 reads YFSETQ. The V and J ends lost 2 bases and 3 bases respectively, with 12 bases between them. The CDR3 DNA reads TGCGCCAGCAGCTTACAGGGTAGGAGCTACGAGCAGTACTTC. Its translation: CASSLQGRSYEQYF.

V gene TRBV7-3 combines with J gene TRBJ1-6, with D possibly being TRBD1 (6 bases). Trimming took off 5 bases at V and 10 bases at J, with 15 bases between the two ends. Looked up from germline, CDR1 is SGHTA and CDR2 is FQGTGA. The CDR3 spans 14 residues. As DNA, the CDR3 is TGTGCCAGCAGCGACACAGGGCGGTTCTCACCCCTCCACTTT. Its protein product is CASSDTGRFSPLHF.

This rearrangement joins TRBV6-1 to TRBJ2-7; the D gene is possibly TRBD1 (6 bases). V was trimmed by 3 bases and J by 0 bases, leaving 9 bases between them. CDR1 and CDR2 (germline): MNHNS, SASEGT. There are 14 residues in the CDR3. CDR3 nucleotides: TGTGCCAGCAGTGAGCCGGGACACTCCTACGAGCAGTACTTC. It codes for CASSEPGHSYEQYF.

The chain couples TRBV7-9 to TRBJ2-5; tentative D call: TRBD2 (6 bases). The CDR3 length is 15 residues. Deletions cut 5 bases from V and 1 base from J, with 14 bases between. Germline lookup yields CDR1 SEHNR and CDR2 FQNEAQ (reference sequence). The CDR3: CASSVVLAFQETQYF. The CDR3 coding sequence is TGTGCCAGCAGCGTAGTCCTAGCGTTCCAAGAGACCCAGTACTTC. Full variable domain (remainder filled in from reference TRBV7-9 and TRBJ2-5): DTGVSQNPRHKITKRGQNVTFRCDPISEHNRLYWYRQTLGQGPEFLTYFQNEAQLEKSRLLSDRFSAERPKGSFSTLEIQRTEQGDSAMYLCASSVVLAFQETQYFGPGTRLLVL.

The chain couples TRBV11-2 to TRBJ1-2, with D maybe TRBD1 (5 bases). Trimming left V 5 bases short and J 14 bases short, with 18 bases between. The CDR3 is made up of 12 amino acids. From germline, CDR1 is SGHAT and CDR2 FQNNGV. This CDR3 is CASSKEGRAETF. CDR3 DNA: TGTGCCAGCAGCAAAGAGGGGAGGGCAGAGACCTTC.

The genes are TRBV7-9 and TRBJ1-5; D is undetermined. The CDR3 sequence is 15 residues long. The V gene's germline CDR1 is SEHNR and CDR2 FQNEAQ (reference sequence). Trimming cost V 0 bases and J 5 bases, with 11 bases left between them. Here the CDR3 DNA reads TGTGCCAGCAGCTTAGCAGGGATTCCTGATCAGCCCCAGCATTTT. Encoded protein: CASSLAGIPDQPQHF. Drawing the rest from reference TRBV7-9 and TRBJ1-5, the complete variable domain is DTGVSQNPRHKITKRGQNVTFRCDPISEHNRLYWYRQTLGQGPEFLTYFQNEAQLEKSRLLSDRFSAERPKGSFSTLEIQRTEQGDSAMYLCASSLAGIPDQPQHFGDGTRLSIL.

The chain recombines TRBV5-6 with TRBJ2-1, with 12 bases lining up with TRBD2. This CDR3 contains 17 residues. V shed 0 bases, J shed 10 bases, and the junction held 11 bases outside the gene matches. In germline, CDR1 is SGHDT, CDR2 YYEEEE. CDR3 bases: TGTGCCAGCAGCTTGGAGGTTTCTAGCGGGGGGGCCCGGGAGCAGTTCTTC. This codes for CASSLEVSSGGAREQFF.

Only one count was recorded for this clone. The CDR3 reads CASSNGGETQYF. For the CDR3, the DNA is TGTGCCAGCTCGAATGGGGGAGAGACCCAGTACTTC. V is TRBV18 and J is TRBJ2-5; perhaps D is TRBD1 or TRBD2 (5 bases each). The germline V and J ends were trimmed by 6 bases and 4 bases, with 9 bases remaining between them. CDR1 is KGHSH and CDR2 is LQKENI in the germline V gene. CDR3 length equals 12 residues.

This rearrangement joins TRBV23-1 to TRBJ1-2, with D unclear. TRBV23-1 is designated an ORF whose function remains uncertain. The CDR3 length is 14 residues. The V gene lost 0 bases and the J gene lost 8 bases, with 13 bases spanning the gap. Written as DNA, the CDR3 is TGCGCCAGCAGTCAATCTGAAGTTTTCTGGGGCTACACCTTC. Translated, it gives CASSQSEVFWGYTF.

The chain has TRBV2 and TRBJ1-5, with a possible D match to TRBD1 (6 bases). This CDR3 contains 15 residues. Deletions cut 4 bases from V and 0 bases from J, with 10 bases between. The V gene's germline CDR1 is SNHLY and CDR2 FYNNEI. The CDR3 region is CASSAGADSNQPQHF. The CDR3 DNA sequence: TGTGCCAGCAGTGCAGGGGCAGATAGCAATCAGCCCCAGCATTTT.

This clone was seen more than once but under ten times. The chain couples TRBV7-9 to TRBJ1-1; D possibly corresponds to TRBD1 (5 bases). Trimming removed 4 bases at V and 3 bases at J, with 9 bases between. CDR3 length: 13 residues. Germline CDR1 reads SEHNR; CDR2 reads FQNEAQ (reference sequence). CDR3 nucleotides: TGTGCCAGCAGCTACCTCAGGGACACTGAAGCTTTCTTT. This encodes CASSYLRDTEAFF.

The J gene is TRBJ1-2, the V gene TRBV14; D gene unclear. Germline V gene lookup returns CDR1 SGHDN and CDR2 FVKESK. Deletions cut 1 base from V and 4 bases from J, with 7 bases between. The CDR3 is 13 amino acids. The CDR3 loop is CASSQGRFYGYTF. The DNA for the CDR3 is TGTGCCAGCAGCCAAGGGCGTTTCTATGGCTACACCTTC. The entire variable domain, with the rest obtained from reference TRBV14 and TRBJ1-2, is as follows: EAGVTQFPSHSVIEKGQTVTLRCDPISGHDNLYWYRRVMGKEIKFLLHFVKESKQDESGMPNNRFLAERTGGTYSTLKVQPAELEDSGVYFCASSQGRFYGYTFGSGTRLTVV.

This clone was counted once. The rearrangement uses TRBV7-9 and TRBJ2-7; D unclear. The CDR3 totals 12 residues. V gave up 5 bases and J gave up 6 bases, with 11 bases separating them. Germline assignment: CDR1 SEHNR and CDR2 FQNEAQ (reference sequence). As DNA, the CDR3 is TGTGCCAGCAGCGACGACGGCCCCGAGCAGTACTTC. Its translation is CASSDDGPEQYF.

This rearrangement joins TRBV30 to TRBJ1-2; TRBD1 agrees at 10 bases. V shed 2 bases, J shed 7 bases, and the junction held 4 bases outside the gene matches. Germline values: CDR1 GTSNPN, CDR2 SVGIG (reference sequence). This CDR3 spans 13 amino acids. CDR3 nucleotides: TGTGCCTGGAGTCCGGGACAGGGGATTGGCTACACCTTC. The encoded protein is CAWSPGQGIGYTF.

This clone was counted only a few times. This chain connects TRBV9 to TRBJ2-5; 9 bases map to TRBD2. V dropped 1 base and J dropped 2; count of bases not matched to a gene: 9. From germline, CDR1 is SGDLS and CDR2 YYNGEE. The CDR3 runs 17 residues. The CDR3 DNA sequence: TGTGCCAGCAGCGTAAAATTGAAGCGGGGGGCTCAAGAGACCCAGTACTTC. Its protein product is CASSVKLKRGAQETQYF.